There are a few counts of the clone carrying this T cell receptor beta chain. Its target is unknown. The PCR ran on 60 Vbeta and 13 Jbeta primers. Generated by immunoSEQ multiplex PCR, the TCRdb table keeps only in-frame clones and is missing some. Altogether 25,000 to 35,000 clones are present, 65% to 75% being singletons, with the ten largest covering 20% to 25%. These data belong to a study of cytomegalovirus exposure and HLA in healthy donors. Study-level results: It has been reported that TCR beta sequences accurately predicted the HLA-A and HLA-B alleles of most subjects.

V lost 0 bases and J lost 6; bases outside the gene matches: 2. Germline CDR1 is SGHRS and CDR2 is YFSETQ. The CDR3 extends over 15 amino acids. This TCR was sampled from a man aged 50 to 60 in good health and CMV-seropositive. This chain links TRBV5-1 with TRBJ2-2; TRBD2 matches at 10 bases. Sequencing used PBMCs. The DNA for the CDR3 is TGCGCCAGCAGCTTGGATCTAGCGGGAGCCGGGGAGCTGTTTTTT. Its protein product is CASSLDLAGAGELFF.